One and the same sample provided the 26 T cell receptor delta chains below, sequenced in a study of gamma-delta T cells after stem cell transplantation. TCRdb re-called the RT-PCR reads with CATT. This sample yields approximately 250 delta-chain clones, of which roughly 60% are seen a single time; 40% to 55% belongs to the top ten. The sample was gamma-delta T cells. Every receptor here comes from a human donor. It is not recorded whose cells these are; they may come from a transplant donor.

About this clone: A far more abundant clone sits one base away, making this likely a read error. The V and J genes are TRDV2 and TRDJ1; 8 bases are shared with TRDD3. Here the J gene was assigned by germline matching of the DNA, as TCRdb has none. The CDR3 length is 19 residues. Germline values: CDR1 GEAIGNYY, CDR2 EKD. The CDR3, as DNA: TGTGCCTGTGACACCCTAGCCCGTACTGGGGGCGTTGATACCGTTAAACTCATCTTT. This sequence encodes CACDTLARTGGVDTVKLIF.

This clone occurred a few times. This is likely an artifact of a read error, given a far larger clone one base away. Other DNA sequences in the sample encode the same CDR3. The chain recombines TRDV2 with TRDJ1; 13 bases match TRDD3. This CDR3 is built from 18 residues. CDR1 and CDR2 (germline): GEAIGNYY, EKD. V lost 7 bases and J lost 2; bases outside the gene matches: 15. CDR3: CACDALLGDTRGTDKLIF. The CDR3 DNA is TGTGCCTGCGACGCCCTACTGGGGGATACGCGAGGGACCGATAAACTCATCTTT.

The chain combines TRDV2 with TRDJ1, with 13 nucleotides matching TRDD3. The V and J ends lost 3 bases and 2 bases, in that order; junction bases with no gene match: 8. The CDR3 length is 17 residues. Germline CDR1 GEAIGNYY, CDR2 EKD. CDR3 sequence reads: CACDVLGDTRGTDKLIF. The CDR3, as DNA: TGTGCCTGTGACGTACTGGGGGATACGCGAGGGACCGATAAACTCATCTTT.

By share, this clone ranks as hyperexpanded. CDR3 DNA sequence: TGTGCCTGTGAGCCGCTTGGGGGGATACCCTCGTACACCGATAAACTCATCTTT. Its protein is CACEPLGGIPSYTDKLIF. The gene calls are TRDV2 and TRDJ1, with 9 bases that match TRDD3. This CDR3 is built from 18 residues. V lost 4 bases to trimming and J lost 0 bases; unmatched junction nucleotides: 14. The germline CDR1 and CDR2 sequences are GEAIGNYY and EKD.

Within the sample, this clone is hyperexpanded. This chain's CDR3 is CACDTLGDTTLYTDKLIF. CDR3 bases: TGTGCCTGTGACACGCTGGGGGATACCACACTGTACACCGATAAACTCATCTTT. The rearrangement uses TRDV2 and TRDJ1; 11 positions agree with TRDD3. Germline CDR1 and CDR2: GEAIGNYY and EKD. The CDR3 is 18 residues long. The J segment lost 0 bases and the V segment lost 1 base, leaving 9 bases of the junction unmatched.

On this clone: This probably arose from a read error, given a far larger clone one base away. In nucleotides, the CDR3 is TGTGCCTGTGACGCCCTACTGGGGGATACGCGAGAGACCGATAAACTCATCTTT. This sequence encodes CACDALLGDTRETDKLIF. This chain joins TRDV2 and TRDJ1; 13 bases map to TRDD3. The J gene, not given by TCRdb, was assigned here from a germline match of the nucleotide sequence. After removal of 3 bases from V and 2 bases from J, the junction contained 11 bases not matched to a gene. The length of the CDR3 is 18 residues. The V gene's germline CDR1 is GEAIGNYY and CDR2 EKD.

This clone turned up a few times. A read error is possible here, since a much larger clone lies one base away. This chain connects TRDV2 to TRDJ1; TRDD3 matches at 10 bases. This CDR3 comprises 18 residues. The V gene end was trimmed by 3 bases and the J gene end by 1 base; junction bases not matched to a gene: 13. Germline CDR1 reads GEAIGNYY; CDR2 reads EKD. The CDR3: CACDPNSTGGLSTDKLIF. Written as DNA, the CDR3 is TGTGCCTGTGACCCAAACAGTACTGGGGGATTATCCACCGATAAACTCATCTTT.

Of note for this clone: With a much larger clone just one base away, this may be a read error. The chain couples TRDV2 to TRDJ1; 9 nucleotides match TRDD3. J was trimmed by 0 bases and V by 5 bases; bases with no gene match: 15. The V gene's germline CDR1 is GEAIGNYY and CDR2 EKD. The CDR3 sequence is 18 residues long. The CDR3 reads CACGTVYTGGDYTDKLIF. The CDR3 DNA follows: TGTGCCTGTGGCACTGTCTATACTGGGGGAGATTACACCGATAAACTCATCTTT.

CDR3 loop: CACSHLPLSTPPVLGDMGDTDKLIF. The CDR3 bases are TGTGCCTGTTCCCACCTCCCCCTCTCGACCCCGCCCGTACTGGGGGATATGGGGGACACCGATAAACTCATCTTT. The J gene is TRDJ1, the V gene TRDV2, with TRDD3 matching 11 bases. TCRdb is silent on the J gene; assignment here came from matching the DNA to germline. Losses at the gene ends were 6 bases for V and 0 bases for J; bases not matched to a gene: 35. Germline V gene data show CDR1 as GEAIGNYY and CDR2 as EKD. CDR3 length equals 25 residues.

This clone was counted once. With a much larger clone just one base away, this may be a read error. The chain links TRDV2 to TRDJ2; 13 positions agree with TRDD3. No J segment appears in TCRdb, so it was assigned here by matching the sequence to germline. V lost 6 bases and J lost 6; bases outside the gene matches: 15. CDR3 size: 18 residues. Germline CDR1 reads GEAIGNYY; CDR2 reads EKD. The CDR3 DNA sequence: TGTGCCTGTTACCCGGTACTGGGGGATACGAGTGCATCAGCACAACTCTTCTTT. It encodes CACYPVLGDTSASAQLFF.

A word on this clone: A far larger clone is one base from this, pointing to a likely read error. V gene TRDV2 combines with J gene TRDJ1; 9 bases are a match to TRDD3. TCRdb records no J gene; here it was assigned by comparing the DNA to germline. Germline lookup yields CDR1 GEAIGNYY and CDR2 EKD. V lost 1 base and J lost 0; bases outside the gene matches: 32. The length of the CDR3 is 25 residues. CDR3 nucleotides: TGTGCCTGTGACACACTGGTATCTGGGGGATCATCTCCCAGTCAGGAGGCTAATTACACCGATAAACTCATCTTT. Translation: CACDTLVSGGSSPSQEANYTDKLIF.

This clone is labeled hyperexpanded. The gene calls are TRDV2 and TRDJ1, with 10 positions matching TRDD3. Germline V lookup: CDR1 GEAIGNYY, CDR2 EKD. Unmatched junction bases numbered 21, after V lost 3 bases and J lost 3 bases. This CDR3 contains 20 residues. The CDR3 region is CACDSMLTGGSPQEADKLIF. CDR3 sequence (DNA): TGTGCCTGTGACTCGATGCTTACTGGGGGATCACCCCAGGAGGCCGATAAACTCATCTTT.

Points on this clone: One base separates it from a far larger clone, so it is likely a read error. This same CDR3 is encoded by further DNA sequences in the sample. The V and J genes are TRDV2 and TRDJ1; 11 bases are a match to TRDD3. The J gene is absent in TCRdb and was assigned here via DNA matching to germline. CDR3 size: 18 residues. V lost 4 bases, J lost 0 bases, and 12 bases stayed unmatched. The germline CDR1 and CDR2 sequences are GEAIGNYY and EKD. The chain's CDR3 is CACDPVRMGDTYTDKLIF. CDR3 bases: TGTGCCTGTGATCCTGTTAGAATGGGGGATACGTACACCGATAAACTCATCTTT.

The J gene is given as TRDJ1, and the V gene is not called; the table calls TRDD3, which could not be checked here. This CDR3 has 22 residues. The CDR3 nucleotides read TGTGCTCTTGGGGAACCAGACCGGCCTTCCCCTACCTCACCCCCTTCCACCGATAAACTCATCTTT. As protein: CALGEPDRPSPTSPPSTDKLIF.

The sample holds one count of this clone. This probably arose from a read error, given a far larger clone one base away. CDR3 residues: CACDTLGDTTLYTYKLIF. The CDR3 bases are TGTGCCTGTGACACGCTGGGGGATACCACACTGTACACCTATAAACTCATCTTT. The chain links TRDV2 to TRDJ1; 11 bases line up with TRDD3. No J segment appears in TCRdb, so it was assigned here by matching the sequence to germline. This CDR3 comprises 18 residues. Germline loops: CDR1 GEAIGNYY, CDR2 EKD.

V is TRDV2 and J is TRDJ1; D is possibly TRDD3 (6 bases). As TCRdb names no J gene, one was assigned here on the basis of a DNA match to germline. The V gene lost 1 base and the J gene lost 0 bases, with 17 bases spanning the gap. Germline assignment: CDR1 GEAIGNYY and CDR2 EKD. This CDR3 comprises 17 residues. Here the CDR3 reads CACDTVGGGPYTDKLIF. The CDR3 DNA reads as TGTGCCTGTGACACTGTAGGTGGGGGTCCCTACACCGATAAACTCATCTTT.

A word on this clone: It differs at one base from a far larger clone, so likely a read error. The chain carries TRDV2 and TRDJ1, with 8 positions matching TRDD3. Here the J gene came from matching the DNA to germline, since TCRdb omits it. This CDR3 spans 19 amino acids. Per germline, CDR1 GEAIGNYY and CDR2 EKD. The CDR3 DNA is TGTTCCTGTGACACCCTAGCCCGTACTGGGGGCGTTGATACCGATAAACTCATCTTT. It yields the protein CSCDTLARTGGVDTDKLIF.

Note on this clone: With only one base between it and a far larger clone, this is likely a read error. For the J gene the call is TRDJ1; the V gene lacks a call; whether TRDD3, the table's D call, matches the DNA was not checked. CDR3 size: 19 residues. This CDR3 is CACDKLGDKGETYTDKLIF. The CDR3 DNA follows: TGTGCCTGTGATAAACTGGGGGATAAGGGAGAAACGTACACCGATAAACTCATCTTT.

This clone is hyperexpanded by share. Other DNA sequences from this sample encode an identical CDR3 as well. This sequence joins TRDV2 and TRDJ1, with 11 nucleotides matching TRDD3. V lost 4 bases, J lost 7 bases, and 10 bases stayed unmatched. The CDR3 totals 15 residues. Germline lookup yields CDR1 GEAIGNYY and CDR2 EKD. In DNA, the CDR3 is TGTGCCTGTGAACTTTTGGGGGATACGGAGGCTAAACTCATCTTT. Protein sequence: CACELLGDTEAKLIF.

This clone was detected only once. At one end, the junction sequence differs from germline, possibly due to a read error. The chain uses TRDV2 and TRDJ3, with 9 bases aligning to TRDD3. The J gene is absent in TCRdb and was assigned here via DNA matching to germline. The CDR3 spans 20 residues. Looked up from germline, CDR1 is GEAIGNYY and CDR2 is EKD. CDR3 coding DNA: TGTGCCTGTGACATCGTATGGGGGATATTGAGCTCCTGGGACACACGACAGATGTTTTTC. Translation gives CACDIVWGILSSWDTRQMFF.

Note on this clone: A read error is likely here: a far larger clone is one base away. The assigned J gene is TRDJ1, but the V gene is uncalled; TRDD3 is the table's D call and was not checked against the DNA. The length of the CDR3 is 18 residues. The CDR3 region is CACDALLGDTRGTDKLIF. The CDR3 DNA is TGTGCCTGTGACGCCCTACTGGGGGATACGCGAGGTACCGATAAACTCATCTTT.

A note on this clone: A single base is all that separates this from a far larger clone, so a read error is likely. The V gene call reads TRDV2; no J gene was called; the DNA was not used to check the table's D call, TRDD3. The CDR3 extends over 18 amino acids. The germline CDR1 and CDR2 sequences are GEAIGNYY and EKD. The CDR3 DNA sequence: TGTGCCTGTGACACGCTGGGGGATACCACACTGTACACCGATAAACTCACCTTT. Translated: CACDTLGDTTLYTDKLTF.

In its sample, this clone was seen a few times. This chain links TRDV2 with TRDJ1; 13 bases agree with TRDD3. The V segment lost 2 bases and the J segment 8 bases; nucleotides outside the gene matches: 13. CDR3 length equals 17 residues. Germline CDR1 GEAIGNYY, CDR2 EKD. CDR3 bases: TGTGCCTGTGACAATATACTGGGGGATACGGAACCGTTGAAACTCATCTTT. Translated: CACDNILGDTEPLKLIF.

This clone is deemed hyperexpanded (1% or more). Additional DNA sequences in this sample encode the identical CDR3. The rearrangement joins TRDV2 to TRDJ1; 8 nucleotides align to TRDD3. Germline V gene lookup returns CDR1 GEAIGNYY and CDR2 EKD. V dropped 0 bases and J dropped 2; count of bases not matched to a gene: 16. This CDR3 spans 19 amino acids. The CDR3 sequence: CACDTLARTGGVDTDKLIF. The DNA of the CDR3 is TGTGCCTGTGACACCCTAGCCCGTACTGGGGGCGTTGATACCGATAAACTCATCTTT.

There are a few counts of this clone. A single base is all that separates this from a far larger clone, so a read error is likely. J gene calling gave no result, while the V gene is TRDV2; the D call TRDD3 from the table was never checked on the DNA. Germline V gene sequence: CDR1 GEAIGNYY, CDR2 EKD. The CDR3 sequence is 18 residues long. CDR3 in amino acids: CACDALLGDTRGTDKRIF. The CDR3 nucleotides read TGTGCCTGTGACGCCCTACTGGGGGATACGCGAGGGACCGATAAACGCATCTTT.

With respect to this clone: A read error is possible here, since a much larger clone lies one base away. This rearrangement joins TRDV2 to TRDJ1, with 8 bases matching TRDD3. TCRdb does not report a J gene; here it was assigned by matching the DNA to germline references. This CDR3 region has 17 residues. Germline V lookup: CDR1 GEAIGNYY, CDR2 EKD. With 1 base clipped from V and 3 bases from J, the junction kept 12 bases outside the gene matches. The CDR3 is CACDTLGDTGASDKLIF. CDR3 sequence (DNA): TGTGCCTGTGACACTCTTGGGGATACAGGAGCCTCCGATAAACTCATCTTT.